The clone carrying this TCR beta chain has just a few counts. Antigen: not known. TCR beta libraries used approximately 2.2 micrograms of DNA from cryopreserved PBMCs. The CDR3 has 15 residues. Per the germline V gene, CDR1 is MNHEY and CDR2 is SVGAGI. Trimming removed 1 base from V and 3 bases from J, with 11 bases in between. This entry comes from a study of cytotoxic CD8 clonotypes in ibrutinib-treated CLL. Study-level background: Patients attained some 25 partial and 2 complete responses; at median around 70 months, around 15 remained remitted while approximately 12 progressed. It was after a median about twelve months of treatment, range 6 to 36, that response samples were taken.

Using immunoSEQ multiplex PCR, the repertoire was profiled, and TCRdb retains in-frame clones only, with some absent. The table has about 200,000 clones, approximately 79% seen once. Study-wide findings and caveats: In sustained-remission versus progressing patients, sampling times differed.

The sample consisted of PBMCs, taken after 12 months of ibrutinib treatment. The chain uses TRBV6-5 and TRBJ2-3, with a tentative D call TRBD2 (6 bases). The sequence derives from a human donor with chronic lymphocytic leukemia. CDR3: CASSYYGRGTDTQYF. The DNA for the CDR3 is TGTGCCAGCAGTTACTACGGGAGAGGGACAGATACGCAGTATTTT.